The 16 T cell receptor beta chains below all came from one sample that was sequenced in a study of PD-L1 blockade in urothelial cancer. Described time point: pretreatment peripheral blood. The repertoire was sequenced with immunoSEQ multiplex PCR; TCRdb's copy has only in-frame clones and lacks some. The sample includes under 100,000 clones, roughly 90% seen only once; the top ten take under 2%. The sequenced sample was PBMCs, obtained around atezolizumab (anti-PD-L1) treatment. These receptors were obtained from a man aged 55 to 69 with urothelial cancer.

The chain carries TRBV2 and TRBJ2-3, with D possibly being TRBD2 (7 bases). This CDR3 spans 16 amino acids. Trimming removed 8 bases at V and 8 bases at J, with 26 bases between. Germline values: CDR1 SNHLY, CDR2 FYNNEI. As DNA, the CDR3 is TGTGCCAGCGGCGGAGTGGCGGGGGCCCTCTTGGGTACGCAGTATTTT. This translates into CASGGVAGALLGTQYF.

The chain recombines TRBV15 with TRBJ2-1, with 8 positions matching TRBD1. The J segment lost 6 bases and the V segment lost 5 bases, leaving 6 bases of the junction unmatched. This CDR3 has 14 residues. Germline lookup yields CDR1 LNHNV and CDR2 YYDKDF (reference sequence). The CDR3 spells CATSEDRVTNEQFF. In nucleotides, the CDR3 is TGTGCCACCAGCGAGGACAGGGTAACCAATGAGCAGTTCTTC.

The V gene is TRBV5-8, the J gene TRBJ2-1; D might be TRBD2 (5 bases). V lost 2 bases and J 12 bases, leaving 12 bases between the germline ends. Germline CDR1 and CDR2: SGHTS and YDEGEE. This CDR3 is 12 amino acids long. The CDR3 spells CASSFLASPQFF. CDR3 bases: TGTGCCAGCAGCTTTTTAGCGTCCCCGCAGTTCTTC.

This chain joins TRBV6-1 and TRBJ1-3; D uncertain. With 8 bases removed from V and 0 bases from J, the gap between germline ends came to 11 bases. The germline V gene encodes CDR1 MNHNS and CDR2 SASEGT. The CDR3 has 14 amino acids. The CDR3 DNA reads as TGTGCCAGCCGACGGGAAACCTCTGGAAACACCATATATTTT. Amino acids: CASRRETSGNTIYF.

V usage is TRBV14 and J usage is TRBJ1-2; D may be TRBD1 (5 bases). Germline loops: CDR1 SGHDN, CDR2 FVKESK. The CDR3 covers 14 residues. V was shortened by 0 bases and J by 4 bases, with 9 bases between the two germline ends. This CDR3 reads CASSQEGTGYGYTF. The CDR3 DNA reads as TGTGCCAGCAGCCAAGAGGGTACAGGCTATGGCTACACCTTC.

The gene calls are TRBV6-5 and TRBJ2-3; possible D gene TRBD2, 5 bases. The CDR3 contains 16 residues. Trimming cost V 0 bases and J 1 base, with 11 bases left between them. Germline CDR1 and CDR2: MNHEY and SVGAGI. CDR3 coding DNA: TGTGCCAGCAGTTACTCCCCAGGAGGAGGCACAGATACGCAGTATTTT. This translates into CASSYSPGGGTDTQYF.

The chain employs TRBV4-2 and TRBJ2-7, with D tentatively TRBD1 (7 bases). The V and J ends lost 0 bases and 4 bases respectively, with 22 bases between them. The CDR3 is 18 residues long. Germline V CDR1 and CDR2: LGHNA, YNFKEQ. The CDR3 DNA is TGTGCCAGCAGCCAAGATACCGGGGGACAGTGGGGCGGTTACGAGCAGTACTTC. The encoded protein is CASSQDTGGQWGGYEQYF.

The chain combines TRBV10-2 with TRBJ1-3, with 7 bases that match TRBD1. CDR3 length: 17 amino acids. In germline, CDR1 is WSHSY, CDR2 SAAADI. V gave up 1 base and J gave up 0 bases; unmatched junction bases: 6. CDR3 region: CASSEWEDRYSGNTIYF. The CDR3, as DNA: TGCGCCAGCAGTGAGTGGGAGGACAGGTACTCTGGAAACACCATATATTTT.

The V call is TRBV6-5, the J call TRBJ1-2; 8 bases match TRBD1. The ends lost 0 bases at V and 6 bases at J; junction bases unmatched: 6. Per the germline V gene, CDR1 is MNHEY and CDR2 is SVGAGI. The CDR3 runs 15 residues. The CDR3 reads CASSYSTGQVNGYTF. As DNA, the CDR3 is TGTGCCAGCAGTTACTCGACGGGACAGGTGAATGGCTACACCTTC.

This sequence joins TRBV6-1 and TRBJ2-5, with 8 bases that match TRBD2. This CDR3 comprises 16 residues. Germline loops: CDR1 MNHNS, CDR2 SASEGT. V dropped 3 bases and J dropped 2; count of bases not matched to a gene: 8. Written as DNA, the CDR3 is TGTGCCAGCAGTGACTTCGGGACTAGGGGACAAGAGACCCAGTACTTC. This gives the protein CASSDFGTRGQETQYF.

This clone turned up a few times. The rearrangement links TRBV12-1 to TRBJ1-2; the table calls TRBD1, which could not be checked here. TRBV12-1 is an annotated pseudogene. There are 14 residues in the CDR3. The CDR3 protein is CASSFARGHYGYTF. As DNA, the CDR3 is TGTGCCAGCAGCTTTGCAAGGGGGCACTATGGCTACACCTTC.

The rearrangement joins TRBV5-1 to TRBJ2-1; 7 nucleotides match TRBD1. This CDR3 comprises 14 residues. The V gene end was trimmed by 4 bases and the J gene end by 6 bases; junction bases not matched to a gene: 7. CDR1 is SGHRS and CDR2 is YFSETQ in the germline V gene. The CDR3 sequence: CASSQTTGSNEQFF. Here the CDR3 DNA reads TGCGCCAGCAGCCAGACGACAGGGTCCAATGAGCAGTTCTTC.

The chain carries TRBV4-2 and TRBJ2-5; 7 nucleotides line up with TRBD2. V lost 1 base to trimming and J lost 6 bases; unmatched junction nucleotides: 11. In germline, CDR1 is LGHNA, CDR2 YNFKEQ. The CDR3 runs 16 residues. DNA of the CDR3: TGTGCCAGCAGCCAAGGTTCGAGGACTAGGTCGCAGACCCAGTACTTC. It codes for CASSQGSRTRSQTQYF.

V is TRBV11-3 and J is TRBJ2-2; weak D call: TRBD1 (6 bases). The CDR3 runs to 15 residues. V lost 5 bases and J lost 8, with 18 bases in between. Germline CDR1 SGHNT, CDR2 YENEEA. This CDR3 reads CASSPPVGGPGELFF. The CDR3 nucleotides read TGTGCCAGCAGCCCCCCGGTAGGGGGTCCGGGGGAGCTGTTTTTT.

The rearrangement links TRBV5-6 to TRBJ1-5, with D unclear. This CDR3 has 13 residues. CDR1 and CDR2 (germline): SGHDT, YYEEEE. Trimming took 0 bases from V and 5 from J, leaving 6 bases between them. The CDR3 DNA follows: TGTGCCAGCAGCTTGGACAGAGATCAGCCCCAGCATTTT. Encoded protein: CASSLDRDQPQHF. The whole variable domain, filled in from reference TRBV5-6 and TRBJ1-5, reads DAGVTQSPTHLIKTRGQQVTLRCSPKSGHDTVSWYQQALGQGPQFIFQYYEEEERQRGNFPDRFSGHQFPNYSSELNVNALLLGDSALYLCASSLDRDQPQHFGDGTRLSIL.

The J gene is TRBJ2-3, the V gene TRBV4-1, with TRBD2 identical over 11 bases. The germline V gene encodes CDR1 MGHRA and CDR2 YSYEKL. V was pared by 4 bases and J by 4 bases, with 7 bases of the junction left unmatched. The CDR3 consists of 16 residues. The CDR3: CASSPLYSGGADTQYF. The CDR3 DNA sequence: TGCGCCAGCAGCCCCCTTTATAGCGGGGGGGCAGATACGCAGTATTTT.